This paragraph covers one T cell receptor (beta chain) sequence. Antigen specificity is unknown. This sample stems from a study of blood T cells in healthy people across ages. Primers used in a second PCR of about 6 to 11 cycles were a sample-barcoded 5' primer and a J-beta primer mix. Unique molecular identifiers of 12 random nucleotides labeled each cDNA. TCRdb re-called the 5' RACE reads through MiXCR, storing one row per CDR3 protein. The table lists around 1,900,000 distinct CDR3 sequences, more than 35% of them singletons, with more than 20% in the top ten. Regarding the study as a whole: Bulk PBMC profiling left naive and antigen-experienced comparisons inconclusive.

Per the germline V gene, CDR1 is DFQATT and CDR2 is SNEGSKA (reference sequence). CDR3 length equals 14 residues. The trim removed 0 bases at V and 3 bases at J, leaving 2 bases unmatched. The gene calls are TRBV20-1 and TRBJ2-7; 10 bases match TRBD2. The clonotype comes from a human donor in good health. Sequenced material: blood. CDR3 protein: CSARDQRGGYEQYF. The CDR3 nucleotides read TGCAGTGCTAGAGATCAGCGGGGGGGCTACGAGCAGTACTTC.